This T cell receptor beta chain originates from a study of blood T cell repertoires in COVID-19. Overall study context: Italy, Spain and the United States were the sources of the convalescent and acute COVID-19 samples. Sample material is recorded as cDNA or gDNA derived from T cells, B-cell-depleted T cells, or PBMCs.

Authors' analysis steps: By means of reference gene primer amplification, nucleated cell counts were estimated. Here immunoSEQ multiplex PCR was the method, and the copy in TCRdb shows in-frame clones only, minus some. V and J calls and clone size follow that table, whereas D and trimming were derived from the DNA. The sample has over 150,000 clones, around nine tenths seen once. The sequenced material came from peripheral blood. The TCR comes from a man aged 35-49 years with active or convalescent COVID-19.

This CDR3 reads CASSPFGGPNTGELFF. The CDR3 DNA reads as TGTGCCAGCAGCCCCTTCGGGGGGCCGAACACCGGGGAGCTGTTTTTT. The chain employs TRBV3-1 (or the pseudogene TRBV3-2) and TRBJ2-2, with D possibly TRBD2 on 7 matching bases. The germline gives CDR1 LGHDT, CDR2 YNNKEL (reference sequence). V was clipped by 4 bases and J by 0 bases, with 12 bases between them. The CDR3 runs to 16 residues.